Each of the 28 T cell receptor beta chains below was sequenced from the same sample in a study of cytomegalovirus exposure and HLA in healthy donors. The PCR used 60 Vbeta and 13 Jbeta primers. Data came from immunoSEQ multiplex PCR; TCRdb stores just in-frame clones and leaves some out. This sample carries some 150,000 clones, 60% to 85% of them seen once, and the ten largest clones take under 2%. Sequencing input: PBMCs. All receptors come from a female donor in good health and CMV-seropositive.

The V and J genes are TRBV7-2 and TRBJ2-1, with a weak D call TRBD1 (6 bases). Germline CDR1 and CDR2: SGHTA and FQGNSA. The ends were cut back, 3 bases at V and 2 bases at J, with 11 bases in the middle. The CDR3 covers 15 residues. The CDR3 reads CASSFVDRPYNEQFF. The DNA for the CDR3 is TGTGCCAGCAGCTTTGTTGACAGGCCCTACAATGAGCAGTTCTTC.

The genes are TRBV7-2 and TRBJ2-7; 11 bases agree with TRBD2. Germline CDR1 and CDR2: SGHTA and FQGNSA. This CDR3 contains 17 residues. V trimming: 5 bases; J trimming: 0 bases; junction bases outside the gene matches: 9. The CDR3 DNA reads as TGTGCCAGCAGCCCCTACCTCCTAGCGGGGGGCTCCTACGAGCAGTACTTC. Its protein product is CASSPYLLAGGSYEQYF.

The V gene is TRBV18, the J gene TRBJ2-1, with TRBD1 matching 7 bases. The germline V gene encodes CDR1 KGHSH and CDR2 LQKENI. V was pared by 1 base and J by 5 bases, with 5 bases of the junction left unmatched. The CDR3 covers 15 residues. The CDR3 loop is CASSPQGQTDNEQFF. CDR3 nucleotides: TGTGCCAGCTCACCACAGGGACAGACCGACAATGAGCAGTTCTTC.

The V and J genes are TRBV7-3 and TRBJ2-2; TRBD2 matches 9 bases. The ends lost 1 base at V and 3 bases at J; junction bases unmatched: 6. This CDR3 is built from 17 residues. The germline V gene encodes CDR1 SGHTA and CDR2 FQGTGA. The CDR3 loop is CASSLIAGGPYTGELFF. CDR3 DNA: TGTGCCAGCAGCTTAATTGCGGGAGGGCCTTACACCGGGGAGCTGTTTTTT.

This chain joins TRBV2 and TRBJ1-3; 7 bases agree with TRBD1. The V gene end was trimmed by 6 bases and the J gene end by 0 bases; junction bases not matched to a gene: 8. The CDR3 has 16 amino acids. CDR1 is SNHLY and CDR2 is FYNNEI in the germline V gene. The CDR3 protein is CASSDRVQSSGNTIYF. CDR3 coding DNA: TGTGCCAGCAGCGACAGGGTCCAGAGCTCTGGAAACACCATATATTTT. Looking up the rest from reference TRBV2 and TRBJ1-3 gives the full variable domain: EPEVTQTPSHQVTQMGQEVILRCVPISNHLYFYWYRQILGQKVEFLVSFYNNEISEKSEIFDDQFSVERPDGSNFTLKIRSTKLEDSAMYFCASSDRVQSSGNTIYFGEGSWLTVV.

The J gene is TRBJ2-3, the V gene TRBV28; D unresolved. The V gene's germline CDR1 is MDHEN and CDR2 SYDVKM. Deletions cut 5 bases from V and 6 bases from J, with 18 bases between. This CDR3 is 15 amino acids long. The CDR3 nucleotides are TGTGCCAGCAGTGCCTCCCAAACAAGAGCGGATACGCAGTATTTT. This sequence encodes CASSASQTRADTQYF. Supplemented by reference TRBV28 and TRBJ2-3, the full variable domain reads DVKVTQSSRYLVKRTGEKVFLECVQDMDHENMFWYRQDPGLGLRLIYFSYDVKMKEKGDIPEGYSVSREKKERFSLILESASTNQTSMYLCASSASQTRADTQYFGPGTRLTVL.

The V gene is TRBV2, the J gene TRBJ2-7; the D gene is possibly TRBD2 (5 bases). V was shortened by 5 bases and J by 9 bases, with 11 bases between the two germline ends. This CDR3 is 11 amino acids long. From germline, CDR1 is SNHLY and CDR2 FYNNEI. In nucleotides, the CDR3 is TGTGCCAGCAGTCCCGACTACCCGCAGTACTTC. Its translation: CASSPDYPQYF.

This clone was seen a handful of times. V is TRBV9 and J is TRBJ1-3, with D possibly matching TRBD1 (5 bases). V dropped 3 bases and J dropped 0 bases, with 16 bases sitting between them. The CDR3 spans 17 residues. The germline gives CDR1 SGDLS, CDR2 YYNGEE. This chain's CDR3 is CASSGGRGVTSGNTIYF. In DNA, the CDR3 is TGTGCCAGCAGCGGGGGCCGCGGAGTTACCTCTGGAAACACCATATATTTT.

The rearrangement joins TRBV7-7 to TRBJ2-7; 8 bases map to TRBD1. V dropped 5 bases and J dropped 2; count of bases not matched to a gene: 5. The germline gives CDR1 SSHAT, CDR2 FNYEAQ (reference sequence). CDR3 size: 14 residues. The CDR3 here is CASSERQGTYEQYF. As DNA, the CDR3 is TGTGCCAGCAGCGAACGACAGGGGACCTACGAGCAGTACTTC.

The V gene is TRBV13, the J gene TRBJ1-1; D is possibly TRBD1 (5 bases). The CDR3 sequence is 15 residues long. Germline-derived CDR1 and CDR2 are PRHDT and FYEKMQ (reference sequence). V lost 0 bases and J lost 4, with 12 bases in between. CDR3 nucleotide sequence: TGTGCCAGCAGCTTAGGTCCAGACAGTTCCACTGAAGCTTTCTTT. This sequence encodes CASSLGPDSSTEAFF.

The chain is built from TRBV28 and TRBJ2-6, with D possibly being TRBD1 (6 bases). V was cut by 2 bases and J by 0 bases, with 17 bases left in between. The CDR3 is made up of 19 amino acids. Per germline, CDR1 MDHEN and CDR2 SYDVKM. DNA for the CDR3: TGTGCCAGCAGTTTAGTGGTCATCAGGGGACCCTCTGGGGCCAACGTCCTGACTTTC. This codes for CASSLVVIRGPSGANVLTF.

This clone was counted once. The chain uses TRBV29-1 and TRBJ2-5, with 8 bases matching TRBD2. TRBJ2-7 matches the DNA end more closely, so the J call is doubtful. The CDR3 length is 13 residues. In germline, CDR1 is SQVTM, CDR2 ANQGSEA. The CDR3 nucleotides read TGCAGCGCGGGAGGGGTTCCTCACTACGAGCAGTACTTC. It encodes CSAGGVPHYEQYF.

This clone was picked up a small number of times. The rearrangement uses TRBV19 and TRBJ1-5; 8 bases map to TRBD1. Germline loops: CDR1 LNHDA, CDR2 SQIVND (reference sequence). This CDR3 comprises 16 residues. J lost 0 bases, V lost 3 bases, and 4 bases had no gene match. DNA for the CDR3: TGTGCCAGTAGTATCGCCAGGGGGCTTAGCAATCAGCCCCAGCATTTT. This encodes CASSIARGLSNQPQHF. The whole variable domain, filled in from reference TRBV19 and TRBJ1-5, reads DGGITQSPKYLFRKEGQNVTLSCEQNLNHDAMYWYRQDPGQGLRLIYYSQIVNDFQKGDIAEGYSVSREKKESFPLTVTSAQKNPTAFYLCASSIARGLSNQPQHFGDGTRLSIL.

This clone was counted once. The chain is built from TRBV14 and TRBJ1-4; TRBD1 aligns across 11 bases. V gave up 3 bases and J gave up 11 bases; unmatched junction bases: 2. The CDR3 totals 13 residues. Germline V gene lookup returns CDR1 SGHDN and CDR2 FVKESK. CDR3 coding DNA: TGTGCCAGCAGCCAGGACAGGGGGCGTAAACTGTTTTTT. The encoded protein is CASSQDRGRKLFF.

V usage is TRBV5-1 and J usage is TRBJ1-4; D is unclear. The V end lost 5 bases, the J end lost 1 base, and 9 bases lay between the germline ends. The CDR3 covers 14 residues. CDR1 SGHRS and CDR2 YFSETQ come from the germline V gene. The CDR3 region is CASRYGQTNEKLFF. The CDR3 region has the DNA TGCGCCAGCAGATATGGGCAAACTAATGAAAAACTGTTTTTT.

The rearrangement links TRBV19 to TRBJ1-1; TRBD1 matches at 9 bases. Per the germline V gene, CDR1 is LNHDA and CDR2 is SQIVND (reference sequence). There are 15 residues in the CDR3. J lost 8 bases, V lost 4 bases, and 11 bases had no gene match. CDR3 DNA: TGTGCCAGTAGTACCCCTAGGACAGGGGAATACGAAGCTTTCTTT. Protein product: CASSTPRTGEYEAFF.

The rearrangement uses TRBV7-6 and TRBJ1-2; weak D call: TRBD1 (5 bases). Trimming removed 0 bases at V and 3 bases at J, with 11 bases between. Germline V gene sequence: CDR1 SGHVS, CDR2 FNYEAQ. The CDR3 is made up of 15 amino acids. The chain's CDR3 is CASSLAAGPYYGYTF. As DNA, the CDR3 is TGTGCCAGCAGCTTAGCGGCAGGGCCTTACTATGGCTACACCTTC.

This clone was counted many times. This sequence joins TRBV6-5 and TRBJ1-6, with no clear D. V was trimmed by 3 bases and J by 7 bases, leaving 13 bases between them. Germline assignment: CDR1 MNHEY and CDR2 SVGAGI. The CDR3 length is 15 residues. CDR3 residues: CASSYSPELNSPLHF. CDR3 sequence (DNA): TGTGCCAGCAGTTATAGCCCAGAGCTGAATTCACCCCTCCACTTT.

This chain connects TRBV5-1 to TRBJ2-1; maybe TRBD1 (6 bases). The germline V gene encodes CDR1 SGHRS and CDR2 YFSETQ. Trimming took off 6 bases at V and 2 bases at J, with 18 bases between the two ends. CDR3 size: 16 residues. CDR3 sequence reads: CASTILNKGAYNEQFF. The CDR3 nucleotides are TGCGCCAGCACAATCTTGAACAAGGGGGCCTACAATGAGCAGTTCTTC. The whole variable domain, remainder taken from reference TRBV5-1 and TRBJ2-1, is KAGVTQTPRYLIKTRGQQVTLSCSPISGHRSVSWYQQTPGQGLQFLFEYFSETQRNKGNFPGRFSGRQFSNSRSEMNVSTLELGDSALYLCASTILNKGAYNEQFFGPGTRLTVL.

This clone was counted a few times. Written as DNA, the CDR3 is TGTGCCAGCAGCCAAGAGGGATCGGGGAAACCGTACAATGAGCAGTTCTTC. This codes for CASSQEGSGKPYNEQFF. The chain couples TRBV4-2 to TRBJ2-1; TRBD2 might be the D (5 bases). Germline lookup yields CDR1 LGHNA and CDR2 YNFKEQ. The CDR3 length is 17 residues. The V and J ends lost 0 bases and 4 bases respectively, with 16 bases between them.

The CDR3 sequence: CASSFYSSGNEQYF. The CDR3 DNA reads as TGTGCCAGCAGCTTTTATTCTAGCGGGAACGAGCAGTACTTC. This rearrangement joins TRBV7-2 to TRBJ2-7; TRBD2 matches 9 bases. Germline values: CDR1 SGHTA, CDR2 FQGNSA. V shed 3 bases and J 5 bases; nucleotides not matched to a gene: 5. The length of the CDR3 is 14 residues.

V gene TRBV5-1 combines with J gene TRBJ2-1; the match to TRBD2 covers 10 bases. The CDR3 has 16 amino acids. V trimming: 0 bases; J trimming: 5 bases; junction bases outside the gene matches: 5. Germline V gives CDR1 SGHRS, CDR2 YFSETQ. The CDR3 bases are TGCGCCAGCAGCTTGGGGGGTACTAGCGGGAACAATGAGCAGTTCTTC. Protein sequence: CASSLGGTSGNNEQFF.

The rearrangement uses TRBV10-1 and TRBJ2-5, with 7 nucleotides matching TRBD2. J lost 6 bases, V lost 3 bases, and 10 bases had no gene match. Germline V CDR1 and CDR2: WNHNN, SYGVQD (reference sequence). The length of the CDR3 is 15 residues. The chain's CDR3 is CASSELGGGGKTQYF. Here the CDR3 DNA reads TGCGCCAGCAGTGAACTCGGCGGGGGTGGAAAGACCCAGTACTTC.

This rearrangement joins TRBV15 to TRBJ2-3; 10 bases align to TRBD2. This CDR3 is built from 15 residues. Trimming took 4 bases from V and 5 from J; bases not matched to a gene: 6. Germline CDR1 reads LNHNV; CDR2 reads YYDKDF (reference sequence). The CDR3 DNA reads TGTGCCACCAGCACCAGCGGGGGGGCGGGAGATACGCAGTATTTT. It specifies CATSTSGGAGDTQYF.

The chain uses TRBV5-1 and TRBJ2-7, with 9 bases identical to TRBD1. With V trimmed by 4 bases and J by 5 bases, 10 bases remained unmatched. Germline V gene data show CDR1 as SGHRS and CDR2 as YFSETQ. CDR3 length: 15 residues. CDR3 sequence (DNA): TGCGCCAGCAGCGTCGGGACAGGGAATAACCACGAGCAGTACTTC. Protein sequence: CASSVGTGNNHEQYF.

The chain is built from TRBV2 and TRBJ1-2; 8 bases match TRBD1. The CDR3 runs to 14 residues. V lost 4 bases, J lost 2 bases, and 3 bases stayed unmatched. From germline, CDR1 is SNHLY and CDR2 FYNNEI. CDR3 loop: CASSGGQGNYGYTF. The CDR3 region has the DNA TGTGCCAGCAGTGGTGGACAGGGCAACTATGGCTACACCTTC.

The CDR3 reads CASSLEVMSRGYTF. The DNA for the CDR3 is TGTGCCAGCAGCTTAGAAGTTATGTCGAGGGGCTACACCTTC. The gene calls are TRBV7-9 and TRBJ1-2; D is uncertain. Trimming removed 1 base from V and 8 bases from J, with 14 bases in between. Germline loops: CDR1 SEHNR, CDR2 FQNEAQ (reference sequence). This CDR3 region has 14 residues.

The CDR3 sequence: CASSPGPQGIGTGELFF. CDR3 DNA: TGTGCCAGCAGCCCAGGGCCACAAGGGATAGGCACCGGGGAGCTGTTTTTT. This rearrangement joins TRBV5-4 to TRBJ2-2; D may be TRBD1 (5 bases). The V gene's germline CDR1 is SGHNT and CDR2 YYREEE (reference sequence). CDR3 length: 17 residues. With 4 bases removed from V and 4 bases from J, the gap between germline ends came to 20 bases.